The 21 T cell receptor beta chains below come from one sample, sequenced in a study of blood T cell repertoires in COVID-19. Only in-frame clones appear in the TCRdb table, and some are missing; sequencing was by immunoSEQ multiplex PCR. The table includes 150,000 to 160,000 clones, roughly 78% detected once. Sequenced: peripheral blood. The receptors originated from a man older than 75 with acute or convalescent COVID-19.

The chain joins TRBV7-9 to TRBJ1-1; 7 bases align to TRBD1. Looked up from germline, CDR1 is SEHNR and CDR2 is FQNEAQ (reference sequence). CDR3 length equals 14 residues. Unmatched junction bases numbered 8, after V lost 5 bases and J lost 5 bases. The CDR3 bases are TGTGCCAGCAGCGAACAGACAGGGAGGACTGAAGCTTTCTTT. This translates into CASSEQTGRTEAFF.

The chain couples TRBV19 to TRBJ2-2, with TRBD1 as a possible D gene (5 bases). The CDR3 is made up of 15 amino acids. Trimming cost V 4 bases and J 5 bases, with 14 bases left between them. Germline V gene data show CDR1 as LNHDA and CDR2 as SQIVND (reference sequence). CDR3 protein: CASSTGRVGTGELFF. The DNA for the CDR3 is TGTGCCAGTAGTACGGGCAGGGTGGGTACCGGGGAGCTGTTTTTT.

This clone was observed a single time. This chain uses TRBV5-1 with TRBJ1-1; possible D gene TRBD1, 5 bases. There are 15 residues in the CDR3. V lost 4 bases to trimming and J lost 1 base, with 14 bases between them. CDR1 and CDR2 from the germline V gene are SGHRS and YFSETQ. CDR3 in amino acids: CASSTRQTPNTEAFF. The CDR3 DNA sequence: TGCGCCAGCAGCACCCGACAGACACCGAACACTGAAGCTTTCTTT.

The chain is built from TRBV20-1 and TRBJ2-5; 7 bases match TRBD1. The V and J ends lost 5 bases and 3 bases, in that order; junction bases with no gene match: 0. Germline assignment: CDR1 DFQATT and CDR2 SNEGSKA (reference sequence). The CDR3 runs 11 residues. CDR3 amino acids: CSAGTEETQYF. The CDR3 coding sequence is TGCAGTGCTGGGACAGAAGAGACCCAGTACTTC.

The chain links TRBV28 to TRBJ2-7, with 10 bases aligning to TRBD2. The CDR3 is 15 residues long. The V gene's germline CDR1 is MDHEN and CDR2 SYDVKM. V lost 3 bases and J lost 6; bases outside the gene matches: 8. CDR3 in amino acids: CASSFGGSGGSEQYV. Here the CDR3 DNA reads TGTGCCAGCAGTTTTGGGGGTAGCGGGGGGTCCGAGCAGTACGTC.

V is TRBV19 and J is TRBJ1-1; 8 bases map to TRBD1. The CDR3 is made up of 16 amino acids. Germline CDR1 LNHDA, CDR2 SQIVND (reference sequence). The V gene end was trimmed by 5 bases and the J gene end by 4 bases; junction bases not matched to a gene: 12. In nucleotides, the CDR3 is TGTGCCAGTAGTTTAGGACAGGGCGCTCGAGGCACTGAAGCTTTCTTT. This codes for CASSLGQGARGTEAFF.

A single count supports this clone. The chain employs TRBV11-3 and TRBJ2-3; 13 bases match TRBD2. This CDR3 is built from 15 residues. The germline gives CDR1 SGHNT, CDR2 YENEEA. With V trimmed by 5 bases and J by 2 bases, 1 base remained unmatched. The CDR3 here is CASSGTSGATDTQYF. The CDR3 nucleotides are TGTGCCAGCAGCGGGACTAGCGGGGCCACAGATACGCAGTATTTT.

CDR3 region: CASTPHARFQETQYF. The CDR3 nucleotides read TGTGCCAGCACCCCACACGCCAGGTTCCAAGAGACCCAGTACTTC. The chain recombines TRBV28 with TRBJ2-5; D is undetermined. Per germline, CDR1 MDHEN and CDR2 SYDVKM. Deletions cut 7 bases from V and 1 base from J, with 16 bases between. The CDR3 runs 15 residues.

This chain joins TRBV5-1 and TRBJ2-7; 10 bases match TRBD1. Germline CDR1 and CDR2: SGHRS and YFSETQ. J gave up 6 bases and V 2 bases, and 11 bases lay outside the gene matches. This CDR3 is built from 16 residues. This CDR3 is CASSLLPGQGRSEQYF. The CDR3 DNA reads as TGCGCCAGCAGCTTATTACCGGGACAGGGGAGGAGCGAGCAGTACTTC.

This sequence joins TRBV6-5 and TRBJ2-3, with 12 positions matching TRBD2. J gave up 6 bases and V 4 bases, and 5 bases lay outside the gene matches. This CDR3 is built from 15 residues. Looked up from germline, CDR1 is MNHEY and CDR2 is SVGAGI. The chain's CDR3 is CASSSWTSGTDTQYF. The CDR3, as DNA: TGTGCCAGCAGTTCTTGGACTAGCGGGACCGATACGCAGTATTTT.

The chain links TRBV5-4 to TRBJ2-3, with 10 bases that match TRBD2. Germline V gives CDR1 SGHNT, CDR2 YYREEE (reference sequence). The CDR3 spans 16 residues. Trimming removed 4 bases from V and 4 bases from J; junction bases left unmatched: 9. The CDR3 DNA is TGTGCCAGCAGCAAGAGCGGGGGGGCGGGGCCAGATACGCAGTATTTT. Residues: CASSKSGGAGPDTQYF.

The rearrangement joins TRBV2 to TRBJ2-7; D is perhaps TRBD1 (7 bases). This CDR3 region has 16 residues. V lost 6 bases and J 4 bases, leaving 22 bases between the germline ends. Germline V CDR1 and CDR2: SNHLY, FYNNEI. CDR3 sequence reads: CASSPIRGTVIYEQYF. CDR3 bases: TGTGCCAGCAGCCCTATCCGGGGGACAGTGATATACGAGCAGTACTTC. The full variable domain, rest sourced from reference TRBV2 and TRBJ2-7, is EPEVTQTPSHQVTQMGQEVILRCVPISNHLYFYWYRQILGQKVEFLVSFYNNEISEKSEIFDDQFSVERPDGSNFTLKIRSTKLEDSAMYFCASSPIRGTVIYEQYFGPGTRLTVT.

The CDR3 nucleotides are TGTGCCAGCAGCGCGGCGGGGGGCTGGGAGACCCAGTACTTC. Its translation is CASSAAGGWETQYF. The chain uses TRBV6-5 and TRBJ2-5, with 8 bases identical to TRBD2. The germline V gene has CDR1 MNHEY and CDR2 SVGAGI. J lost 5 bases, V lost 6 bases, and 8 bases had no gene match. The CDR3 contains 14 residues.

The gene calls are TRBV6-5 and TRBJ2-2; no definite D call. There are 14 residues in the CDR3. Trimming took off 6 bases at V and 1 base at J, with 9 bases between the two ends. CDR1 is MNHEY and CDR2 is SVGAGI in the germline V gene. The CDR3 sequence is CASSTSMNTGELFF. In DNA, the CDR3 is TGTGCCAGCAGCACATCCATGAACACCGGGGAGCTGTTTTTT.

This clone was counted at least ten times. The V gene is TRBV20-1, the J gene TRBJ1-1; TRBD1 might be the D (5 bases). Trimming left V 3 bases short and J 0 bases short, with 11 bases between. Germline V gene lookup returns CDR1 DFQATT and CDR2 SNEGSKA (reference sequence). This CDR3 region has 14 residues. Here the CDR3 reads CSASQGFMNTEAFF. DNA of the CDR3: TGCAGTGCTAGTCAGGGATTCATGAACACTGAAGCTTTCTTT.

This clone was detected only a few times. The chain combines TRBV5-4 with TRBJ1-1, with 8 bases aligning to TRBD1. V was pared by 2 bases and J by 0 bases, with 0 bases of the junction left unmatched. Germline CDR1 reads SGHNT; CDR2 reads YYREEE (reference sequence). The CDR3 has 14 residues. The CDR3 loop is CASSLQGVNTEAFF. CDR3 coding DNA: TGTGCCAGCAGCTTACAGGGGGTGAACACTGAAGCTTTCTTT.

This clone showed up just a few times. The chain has TRBV30 and TRBJ2-5; 7 nucleotides match TRBD1. There are 13 residues in the CDR3. The V and J ends lost 3 bases and 3 bases, in that order; junction bases with no gene match: 4. Germline values: CDR1 GTSNPN, CDR2 SVGIG (reference sequence). CDR3 protein: CAWRVDREETQYF. The CDR3 coding sequence is TGTGCCTGGAGGGTTGACAGGGAAGAGACCCAGTACTTC. Looking up the rest from reference TRBV30 and TRBJ2-5 gives the full variable domain: SQTIHQWPATLVQPVGSPLSLECTVEGTSNPNLYWYRQAAGRGLQLLFYSVGIGQISSEVPQNLSASRPQDRQFILSSKKLLLSDSGFYLCAWRVDREETQYFGPGTRLLVL.

The CDR3 protein is CAAAGGSYNEQFF. The DNA for the CDR3 is TGTGCCGCTGCGGGGGGGTCCTACAATGAGCAGTTCTTC. V gene TRBV6-5 combines with J gene TRBJ2-1; 9 bases are shared with TRBD2. CDR1 is MNHEY, CDR2 SVGAGI, per germline. V shed 11 bases, J shed 1 base, and the junction held 3 bases outside the gene matches. CDR3 length: 13 amino acids.

The chain uses TRBV7-2 and TRBJ2-2; 16 positions match TRBD2. CDR3 length: 17 residues. Germline CDR1 SGHTA, CDR2 FQGNSA. V was clipped by 4 bases and J by 3 bases; unmatched bases: 2. CDR3 nucleotide sequence: TGTGCCAGCAGCTGGGGACTAGCGGGGGGGCACACCGGGGAGCTGTTTTTT. This codes for CASSWGLAGGHTGELFF.

The chain uses TRBV6-5 and TRBJ2-1; 13 bases line up with TRBD2. Germline CDR1 and CDR2: MNHEY and SVGAGI. The CDR3 has 15 residues. V was clipped by 6 bases and J by 7 bases; unmatched bases: 6. CDR3 in DNA: TGTGCCAGCAGCTGGACTAGCGGGGGCTCTAATGAGCAGTTCTTC. It codes for CASSWTSGGSNEQFF.

The table lists this clone with many counts. The genes are TRBV4-1 and TRBJ2-7; D is unclear. This CDR3 contains 14 residues. The V and J ends lost 1 base and 3 bases respectively, with 10 bases between them. In germline, CDR1 is MGHRA, CDR2 YSYEKL. In DNA, the CDR3 is TGCGCCAGCAGCCAAGGCGCCTCAGGCTACGAGCAGTACTTC. Protein sequence: CASSQGASGYEQYF.